This paragraph reports one TCR beta chain. The sample is drawn from a study of neurological immune-mediated disorders. Every sequencing run produced over 180 million TCR-beta sequences that came from 15-18 subjects. TCRdb analysed the 5' RACE reads with MiXCR anew, one entry per CDR3 protein. Counted here are about 36,000 distinct CDR3 sequences, about 9.3% occurring once; the ten biggest clones make up approximately 6.9%. Germline lookup yields CDR1 GTSNPN and CDR2 SVGIG (reference sequence). V was shortened by 2 bases and J by 3 bases, with 8 bases between the two germline ends. The CDR3 extends over 13 amino acids.

J is TRBJ1-3 and V is TRBV30, with unresolved D. Source material: PBMCs. The clonotype comes from a woman aged 25 to 39 with HTLV-1-associated myelopathy (HAM/TSP). DNA for the CDR3: TGTGCCTGGAGTTTCAATGATGGAAACACCATATATTTT. Its protein product is CAWSFNDGNTIYF. Drawing the rest from reference TRBV30 and TRBJ1-3, the complete variable domain is SQTIHQWPATLVQPVGSPLSLECTVEGTSNPNLYWYRQAAGRGLQLLFYSVGIGQISSEVPQNLSASRPQDRQFILSSKKLLLSDSGFYLCAWSFNDGNTIYFGEGSWLTVV.